The sequence of this TCR beta chain was determined in a study of beta chain features in type 1 diabetes. Study outcomes and limitations: Because the template was cDNA, high-expressing cells might be over-represented.

This clone was detected only a few times. The antigen is unknown. Expressed TCRB transcripts were sequenced because the entire RNA isolate underwent reverse transcription. Some clones are missing from TCRdb's copy, which holds only in-frame ones; the method was immunoSEQ multiplex PCR. The table includes approximately 160,000 clones, under 9.5% detected once. The ends were cut back, 7 bases at V and 7 bases at J, with 8 bases in the middle. Germline V gives CDR1 SGHKS, CDR2 YYEKEE (reference sequence). The CDR3 extends over 11 amino acids. V usage is TRBV5-5 and J usage is TRBJ1-4, with D unclear. This receptor was identified in a young man in good health. Sample: central memory CD4+ T cells from blood. The chain's CDR3 is CASGRGEKLFF. Written as DNA, the CDR3 is TGTGCCAGCGGAAGAGGTGAAAAACTGTTTTTT.